This T cell receptor (beta chain) was obtained from a study of sequential checkpoint blockade in melanoma. Treatment reported: randomized to nivolumab then ipilimumab (arm A) or the reverse (arm B). The protocol was immunoSEQ multiplex PCR, while the TCRdb copy is restricted to in-frame clones and leaves out a portion. The sample has about 2,500 clones, roughly 29% seen once; the top ten hold about 10%. CDR3 length: 14 amino acids. Looked up from germline, CDR1 is LNHDA and CDR2 is SQIVND (reference sequence). V lost 7 bases, J lost 4 bases, and 13 bases lay in between. The rearrangement links TRBV19 to TRBJ2-2, with D perhaps TRBD1 (5 bases). Sequenced here: tumor tissue (inferred from file names), sampled from a patient given nivolumab and ipilimumab in sequence. The clonotype comes from a human donor with melanoma. This CDR3 is CASIRGGVTGELFF. CDR3 in DNA: TGTGCCAGTATTAGGGGTGGGGTCACCGGGGAGCTGTTTTTT.